This is a list of T cell receptor beta chains from one sample in a study of blood T cell repertoires in COVID-19. TCRdb's copy holds only in-frame clones and misses some; the assay was immunoSEQ multiplex PCR. The sample has around 69,000 clones; roughly 89% are singletons. Sequenced sample: peripheral blood. These receptors originate from a woman in her forties or fifties with active COVID-19. CDR3s leave out the opening cysteine and the closing phenylalanine or tryptophan. Clone size appears in some rows only: once, few, many, or a class for an expanded clone.

j_call v_call clone_size cdr3_aa
TRBJ2-2 TRBV19 - ASNQGQGDTGELF
TRBJ2-1 TRBV4-1 once ASTKDPQGPGYNEQF
TRBJ2-4 TRBV4-1 - ASSQLDMGLAGGNIQY
TRBJ2-5 TRBV7-3 - ASSFAGQGAGETQY
TRBJ2-7 TRBV28 - ASTLAGGRYEQY
TRBJ2-7 TRBV3-1/TRBV3-2 - ASSHSTGVLVYEQY
TRBJ1-2 TRBV19 - ASSIGGADPYGYT
TRBJ1-5 TRBV19 - ASSQFSFTSQGGKQPQH
TRBJ2-3 TRBV6-5 - ASTERGTDTQY
TRBJ1-5 TRBV7-2 - ASSLRRTGPNMSNQPQH
TRBJ2-2 TRBV5-3 - ARSLPGLGCRGELF
TRBJ2-7 TRBV10-3 - ATTTGSAYEQY
TRBJ2-7 TRBV5-1 - ASSLVGGGAYEQY
TRBJ2-5 TRBV5-8 few ASSLGDRAQETQY
TRBJ2-1 TRBV11-3 - ASSLTGTYYNEQF
TRBJ2-3 TRBV3-1/TRBV3-2 - ASSQEGTSGGTDTQY
TRBJ1-2 TRBV10-3 - AIREQGFSGYT
TRBJ1-2 TRBV3-1/TRBV3-2 - ASSPKPGTPRASGYT
TRBJ2-2 TRBV6-5 - ASSSRGLDTGELF
TRBJ2-3 TRBV5-1 - ASSEDRGLADTQY
TRBJ1-5 TRBV7-9 - ASSAVEVNSNQPQH
TRBJ2-2 TRBV3-1/TRBV3-2 - ASSSRDSELF
TRBJ2-7 TRBV5-1 - ASSLRGLAGGPNEQY
TRBJ1-5 TRBV5-6 once ASSYWGGATGNQPQH
TRBJ2-1 TRBV15 - ATSSDRGGTSGRGYNEQF
TRBJ2-7 TRBV15 - ATSRDPGGSYEQY
TRBJ1-5 TRBV5-1 - ASSLEGQNNQPQH
- TRBV7-3 - ASSLEDTPAYEQY
TRBJ2-2 TRBV19 - ASNSGRRTGELF
TRBJ2-7 TRBV9 - ASSTGGQLYEQY
TRBJ2-5 TRBV30 - AWSRTSKETQY
TRBJ2-7 TRBV4-1 - ASSQGLAVSYEQY
TRBJ1-6 TRBV27 - ASSSPGQHNSPLH
TRBJ2-1 TRBV28 once ASSSGQVYNEQF
TRBJ1-5 TRBV30 once AWSPSESNQPQH
TRBJ2-7 TRBV7-3 - ASSLTTSGPPALEQY
TRBJ2-1 TRBV2 - ASLYSGNEQF
TRBJ1-2 TRBV12-3/TRBV12-4 - ASSLDRGRGYT
TRBJ2-7 TRBV21-1 - ASSKATGEPHSSSYEQY
TRBJ1-6 TRBV3-1/TRBV3-2 - ASSQDGGLGSPLH